One and the same sample provided the 9 T cell receptor beta chains below, sequenced in a study of T-cell memory formation after mild COVID-19. From the 5' RACE reads, TCRdb called clonotypes with MiXCR, one entry per CDR3 protein. Of some 320,000 distinct CDR3 sequences listed, about 15% are singletons. The sequenced material came from PBMCs or a T cell subset sorted from them (not recorded which). These receptors all stem from a man aged 18-30 years who had mild COVID-19 (a few samples of this study predate the infection). Cell type and time point are not known.

This clonotype was counted between two and nine times. The CDR3 spells CASSLVWQGEGYTF. The DNA of the CDR3 is TGTGCCAGCAGCTTGGTTTGGCAGGGTGAAGGCTACACCTTC. This chain links TRBV5-6 with TRBJ1-2, with D tentatively TRBD1 (5 bases). The CDR3 loop spans 14 amino acids. Deletions cut 0 bases from V and 8 bases from J, with 14 bases between. Germline values: CDR1 SGHDT, CDR2 YYEEEE.

V is TRBV24-1 and J is TRBJ1-4, with a tentative D call TRBD1 (6 bases). The CDR3 has 14 residues. The ends were cut back, 4 bases at V and 6 bases at J, with 11 bases in the middle. Per the germline V gene, CDR1 is KGHDR and CDR2 is SFDVKD. CDR3 loop: CATSEGGRYEKLFF. CDR3 in DNA: TGTGCCACCAGTGAAGGGGGGCGATATGAAAAACTGTTTTTT.

The chain carries TRBV4-1 and TRBJ1-5; no clear D. The CDR3 loop spans 16 amino acids. The germline CDR1 and CDR2 sequences are MGHRA and YSYEKL. Trimming removed 5 bases at V and 0 bases at J, with 14 bases between. CDR3 coding DNA: TGCGCCAGCAGCTCCCGGACGGCTACTAGCAATCAGCCCCAGCATTTT. Amino acids: CASSSRTATSNQPQHF.

This clonotype was seen a handful of times. The genes are TRBV5-1 and TRBJ2-5; 7 bases are shared with TRBD2. Trimming at V came to 7 bases and at J to 5 bases, leaving 11 bases not matched to a gene. The CDR3 contains 14 residues. In germline, CDR1 is SGHRS, CDR2 YFSETQ. CDR3 DNA: TGCGCCAGCTCGAGCGGGGCGGGGGTGGAGACCCAGTACTTC. This encodes CASSSGAGVETQYF.

The chain recombines TRBV9 with TRBJ2-2; TRBD1 might be the D (6 bases). Trimming took 6 bases from V and 4 from J, leaving 10 bases between them. This CDR3 is 13 amino acids long. Germline loops: CDR1 SGDLS, CDR2 YYNGEE. CDR3 sequence reads: CASTPTGTGELFF. The CDR3 nucleotides are TGTGCCAGCACCCCGACAGGCACCGGGGAGCTGTTTTTT.

This rearrangement joins TRBV20-1 to TRBJ2-3; 7 bases map to TRBD2. The CDR3 has 13 residues. Looked up from germline, CDR1 is DFQATT and CDR2 is SNEGSKA (reference sequence). V dropped 1 base and J dropped 5; count of bases not matched to a gene: 3. For the CDR3, the DNA is TGCAGTGCTAGAGGAGCGGGGAGAGATACGCAGTATTTT. This translates into CSARGAGRDTQYF.

Only a few counts were recorded for this clonotype. The V call is TRBV5-5, the J call TRBJ1-2; the D gene is possibly TRBD1 (5 bases). The CDR3 runs 15 residues. V lost 0 bases and J 2 bases, leaving 11 bases between the germline ends. Germline V CDR1 and CDR2: SGHKS, YYEKEE (reference sequence). CDR3 protein: CASSLGGTANYGYTF. CDR3 nucleotides: TGTGCCAGCAGCTTGGGGGGGACGGCCAACTATGGCTACACCTTC.

This chain's CDR3 is CASTPGGVGQPQHF. CDR3 sequence (DNA): TGTGCCAGCACCCCTGGGGGGGTCGGTCAGCCCCAGCATTTT. The chain has TRBV28 and TRBJ1-5, with TRBD1 as a possible D gene (5 bases). V lost 7 bases and J lost 6, with 16 bases in between. Germline V gives CDR1 MDHEN, CDR2 SYDVKM. CDR3 size: 14 residues.

This clonotype was seen once. The V call is TRBV4-3, the J call TRBJ2-3; perhaps TRBD2 as D (5 bases). V was trimmed by 3 bases and J by 6 bases, leaving 16 bases between them. CDR3 length: 15 amino acids. Per the germline V gene, CDR1 is LGHNA and CDR2 is YSLEER. The chain's CDR3 is CASSHPDGESDTQYF. The CDR3 nucleotides read TGCGCCAGCAGCCACCCGGACGGGGAATCCGATACGCAGTATTTT.